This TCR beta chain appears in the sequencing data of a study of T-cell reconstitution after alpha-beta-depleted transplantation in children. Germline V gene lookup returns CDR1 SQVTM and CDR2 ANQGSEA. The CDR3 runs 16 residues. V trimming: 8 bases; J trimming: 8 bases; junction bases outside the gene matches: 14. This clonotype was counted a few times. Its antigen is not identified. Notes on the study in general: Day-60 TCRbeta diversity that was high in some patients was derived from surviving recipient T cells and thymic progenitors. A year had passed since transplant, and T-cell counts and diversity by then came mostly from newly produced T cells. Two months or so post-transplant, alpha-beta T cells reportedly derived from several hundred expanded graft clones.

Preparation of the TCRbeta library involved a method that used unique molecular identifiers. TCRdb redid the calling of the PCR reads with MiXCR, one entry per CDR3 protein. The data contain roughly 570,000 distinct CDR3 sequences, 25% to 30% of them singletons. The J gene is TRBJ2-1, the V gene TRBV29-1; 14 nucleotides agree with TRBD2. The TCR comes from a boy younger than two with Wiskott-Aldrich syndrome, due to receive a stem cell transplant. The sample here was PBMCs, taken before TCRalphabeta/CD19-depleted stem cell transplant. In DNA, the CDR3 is TGCAGCTCCAAAAGACTCGGACTAGCGGGAGGCGATGAGCAGTTCTTC. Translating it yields CSSKRLGLAGGDEQFF.